This TCR beta chain was identified in a study of graft-versus-host responses after intestinal transplantation. Study in general: As for transplant type, recipients had multivisceral, liver-intestinal, or isolated intestinal grafts. Each recipient received anti-thymocyte globulin induction, then tacrolimus and steroids for 3 to 4 years.

Deletions cut 0 bases from V and 11 bases from J, with 11 bases between. This CDR3 contains 13 residues. Germline V CDR1 and CDR2: SGHNT, YYREEE (reference sequence). Comments on this clone: What it binds is not known.

Only in-frame clones appear in the TCRdb table, and some are missing; sequencing was by immunoSEQ multiplex PCR. The table records 30,000 to 40,000 clones, roughly four fifths of them present only once. Study results and limitations: In recipient marrow, GvH clones were found, and some appeared first in ileum or blood.

The chain employs TRBV5-4 and TRBJ2-2; D is uncertain. This TCR was sampled from a human patient who received an intestinal transplant, so some T cells may come from the graft donor. The specimen was PBMCs, collected 1070 days after transplant. The CDR3 protein is CASSLELPSELFF. CDR3 DNA: TGTGCCAGCAGCTTGGAACTGCCCTCTGAGCTGTTTTTT.